This TCR beta chain was sequenced during a study of cytomegalovirus exposure and HLA in healthy donors. Across the study: Ancestry clustering placed around four fifths of more than 350 genotyped donors in the Caucasian-associated cluster. Study findings and constraints: HLA alleles were associated with roughly 15,000 TCR beta sequences in a later analysis at 0.05 false discovery rate. Donors were assumed by presence/absence analyses to have roughly uniform sequencing depth.

PCR was performed using 60 Vbeta and 13 Jbeta primers. TCRdb's copy holds only in-frame clones and misses some; the assay was immunoSEQ multiplex PCR. The sample includes approximately 220,000 clones, about 80% seen only once; the top ten take approximately 6%. This clone showed up just a few times. Its antigen is currently unknown. The sequence was obtained from a man between 35 and 55 years old in good health and CMV-seropositive. Sequences were obtained from PBMCs.

The CDR3 is CASSWPRQGAKSEAFF. The CDR3 DNA reads TGTGCCAGCAGTTGGCCGAGACAGGGGGCGAAGAGTGAAGCTTTCTTT. The gene calls are TRBV6-5 and TRBJ1-1, with 10 bases matching TRBD1. The V gene end was trimmed by 4 bases and the J gene end by 7 bases; junction bases not matched to a gene: 12. Germline-derived CDR1 and CDR2 are MNHEY and SVGAGI. There are 16 residues in the CDR3.